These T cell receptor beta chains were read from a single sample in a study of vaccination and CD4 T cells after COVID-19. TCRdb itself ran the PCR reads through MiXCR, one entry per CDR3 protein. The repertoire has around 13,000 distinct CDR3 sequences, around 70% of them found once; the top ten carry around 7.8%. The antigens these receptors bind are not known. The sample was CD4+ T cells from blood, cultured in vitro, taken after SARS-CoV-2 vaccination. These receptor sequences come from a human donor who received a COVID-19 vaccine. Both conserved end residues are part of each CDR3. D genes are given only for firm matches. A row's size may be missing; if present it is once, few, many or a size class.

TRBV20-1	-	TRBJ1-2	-	TGCAGTGCTAGAGATAAAGTCAGGGGTAGCTACACCTTC	CSARDKVRGSYTF
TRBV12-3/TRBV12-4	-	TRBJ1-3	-	TGTGCCAGCAGTTTAATGTCAGAAGGAAACACCATATATTTT	CASSLMSEGNTIYF
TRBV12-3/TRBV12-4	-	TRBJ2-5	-	TGTGCCAGCAGGGCACAGGGCTACTCACTCCAAGAGACCCAGTACTTC	CASRAQGYSLQETQYF
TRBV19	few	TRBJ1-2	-	TGTGCCAGTAGTGGACAGTTTAACTATGGCTACACCTTC	CASSGQFNYGYTF
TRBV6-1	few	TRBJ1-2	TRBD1	TGTGCCAGCAGTGAGAGTTGGGACAGGGGATATGGCTACACCTTC	CASSESWDRGYGYTF
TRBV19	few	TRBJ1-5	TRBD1	TGTGCCAGTAGAATAGGGACAGGGGTTCTACAAAGCAATCAGCCCCAGCATTTT	CASRIGTGVLQSNQPQHF
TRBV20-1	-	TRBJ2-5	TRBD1	TGCAGTGCACCAGGACAGGGGACAGAGACCCAGTACTTC	CSAPGQGTETQYF
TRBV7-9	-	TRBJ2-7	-	TGTGCCAGCAGCTTGGAAGGGAAATCCTACGAGCAGTACTTC	CASSLEGKSYEQYF
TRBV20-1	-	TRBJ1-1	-	TGCAGTGCTAGGGGGGGAAGCGGGAACACTGAAGCTTTCTTT	CSARGGSGNTEAFF
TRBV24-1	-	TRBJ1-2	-	TGTGCCACCAGTGATACACAGGGTGGTGGCTACACCTTC	CATSDTQGGGYTF
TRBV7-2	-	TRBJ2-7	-	TGTGCCAGCAGCCCGCGGGTAGGGGCCCACGAGCAGTACTTC	CASSPRVGAHEQYF
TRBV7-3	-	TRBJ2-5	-	TGTGCCAGCAGCTTGATGCGACTAAAGACCCAGTACTTC	CASSLMRLKTQYF
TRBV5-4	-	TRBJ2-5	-	TGTGCCAGCAGCCCCGGAGGGGCAGAGACCCAGTACTTC	CASSPGGAETQYF
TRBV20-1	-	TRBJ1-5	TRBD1	TGCAGTGCCCCATCGACAGGGACCAATCAGCCCCAGCATTTT	CSAPSTGTNQPQHF
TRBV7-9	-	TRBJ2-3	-	TGTGCCAGCAGACGGAGTCCACTCGGCACAGATACGCAGTATTTT	CASRRSPLGTDTQYF
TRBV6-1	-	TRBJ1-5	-	TGTGCCAGCAGTCTACTGGGAGGTGACAACAATCAGCCCCAGCATTTT	CASSLLGGDNNQPQHF
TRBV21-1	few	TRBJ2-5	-	TGTGCCAGCAGCAATTTTAGCGGGGGGGCCGGTAATCATTCGGAGACCCAGTACTTC	CASSNFSGGAGNHSETQYF
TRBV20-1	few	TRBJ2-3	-	TGCAGTGGGACTGGGAGTCGCGATACGCAGTATTTT	CSGTGSRDTQYF
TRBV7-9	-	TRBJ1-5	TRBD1	TGTGCCAGCAGCCCGCAGGGGGCGCAAGGCAATCAGCCCCAGCATTTT	CASSPQGAQGNQPQHF
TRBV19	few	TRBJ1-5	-	TGTGCCAGTAAAAACGAGGAACACAGCAATCAGCCCCAGCATTTT	CASKNEEHSNQPQHF
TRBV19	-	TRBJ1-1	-	TGTGCCAGTAGTATTCACGGGTTACGGAACACTGAAGCTTTCTTT	CASSIHGLRNTEAFF
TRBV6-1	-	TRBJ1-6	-	TGTGCCAGCAGTGTAGGGGTTTATAATTCACCCCTCCACTTT	CASSVGVYNSPLHF
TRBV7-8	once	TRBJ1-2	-	TGTGCCAGCAGCCCGACAGTCGGCTCTAACTATGGCTACACCTTC	CASSPTVGSNYGYTF
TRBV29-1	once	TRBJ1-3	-	TGCAGCGTTCAAGGGGGCTCTGGAAACACCATATATTTT	CSVQGGSGNTIYF
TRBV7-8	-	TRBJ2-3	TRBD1	TGTGCCAGCAGCCACCGGATACCGGGACAGGGTACAGATACGCAGTATTTT	CASSHRIPGQGTDTQYF
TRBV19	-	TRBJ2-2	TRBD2	TGTGCCAGTAGTATAGCTCCAGCGGGGGTAACCACCGGGGAGCTGTTTTTT	CASSIAPAGVTTGELFF
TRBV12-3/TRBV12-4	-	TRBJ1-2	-	TGTGCCAGCAGTCGGGCCCCTAACTATGGCTACACCTTC	CASSRAPNYGYTF
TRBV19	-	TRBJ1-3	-	TGTGCCAGTAGTCTACAGAGCTCTGGAAACACCATATATTTT	CASSLQSSGNTIYF
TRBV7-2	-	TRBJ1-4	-	TGTGCCAGCAGCTTAAGCCAGGGTAATGAAAAACTGTTTTTT	CASSLSQGNEKLFF
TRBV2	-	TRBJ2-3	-	TGTGCCAGCAGTCCCGGGACAACTAGCACAGATACGCAGTATTTT	CASSPGTTSTDTQYF
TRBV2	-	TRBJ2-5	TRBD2	TGTGCCAGCAGTGAAGGACTAGCGGGGGGGCGGGAGACCCAGTACTTC	CASSEGLAGGRETQYF
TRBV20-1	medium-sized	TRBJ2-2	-	TGCAGTGCAGGAGGGAAACTGGGCGTTGTCGCCGGGGAGCTGTTTTTT	CSAGGKLGVVAGELFF
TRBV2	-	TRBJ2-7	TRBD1	TGTGCCAGCAACTACAGGGGGTACGAGCAGTACTTC	CASNYRGYEQYF
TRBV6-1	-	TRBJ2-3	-	TGTGCCAGGTGTAGCGACCGGGAGTATTTT	CARCSDREYF
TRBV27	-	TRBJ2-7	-	TGTGCCAGCAGTTTAGTCGAGCAGGGTTTTGCCTACGAGCAGTACTTC	CASSLVEQGFAYEQYF
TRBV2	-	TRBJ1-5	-	TGTGCCAGCAGTGGGCAGTCCTGGTGGCCCCAGCATTTT	CASSGQSWWPQHF
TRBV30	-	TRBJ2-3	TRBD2	TGTGCCTGGAGTGTCGGGGGGGCGGAAGATACGCAGTATTTT	CAWSVGGAEDTQYF
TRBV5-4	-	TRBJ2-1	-	TGTGCCAGCAGCTTGGGGGGTGAGCAGTTCTTC	CASSLGGEQFF
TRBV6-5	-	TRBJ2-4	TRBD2	TGTGCCAGCAGTTTTGGACTAGCTGAAAACATTCAGTACTTC	CASSFGLAENIQYF
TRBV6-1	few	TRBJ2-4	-	TGTGCCAGCAGTGAAGGGAGGGGCCAAAACATTCAGTACTTC	CASSEGRGQNIQYF
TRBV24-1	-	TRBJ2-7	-	TGTGCCACCAGTGACGATTACAGGACCCACGAGCAGTACTTC	CATSDDYRTHEQYF
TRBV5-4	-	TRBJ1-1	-	TGTGCCGCCAACAACGCCGTCGACAATTATAACACTGAAGCTTTCTTT	CAANNAVDNYNTEAFF
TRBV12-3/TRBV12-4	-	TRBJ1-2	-	TGTGCCAGCAGTTTAGGGAACGGCTATGGCTACACCTTC	CASSLGNGYGYTF
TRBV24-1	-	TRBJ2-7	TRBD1	TGTGCCACCAGTTCCCCCGAGACAGGGGCCTACGAGCAGTACTTC	CATSSPETGAYEQYF
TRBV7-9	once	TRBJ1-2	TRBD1	TGTGCCAGCAGCGGCGGACAGGGGAACTATGGCTACACCTTC	CASSGGQGNYGYTF
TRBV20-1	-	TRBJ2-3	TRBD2	TGCAGTGCTCCACTCGGCGGGGGGCTTGGAGATACGCAGTATTTT	CSAPLGGGLGDTQYF
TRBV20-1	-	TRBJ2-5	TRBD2	TGCAGTGTGGATCCGGGGGGGCGGGAAGAGACCCAGTACTTC	CSVDPGGREETQYF
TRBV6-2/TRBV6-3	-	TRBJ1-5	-	TGTGCCAGCAGTTACCGGGGGAGCAATCAGCCCCAGCATTTT	CASSYRGSNQPQHF
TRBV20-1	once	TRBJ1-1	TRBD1	TGCAGTGCTGTTACAGGGGACACTGAAGCTTTCTTT	CSAVTGDTEAFF
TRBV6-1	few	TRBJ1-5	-	TGTGCCAGCAGTACAGGTCACCCTAGCAATCAGCCCCAGCATTTT	CASSTGHPSNQPQHF
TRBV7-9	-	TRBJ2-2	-	TGTGCCAGCAGCAGGGGTACCGGGGAGCTGTTTTTT	CASSRGTGELFF
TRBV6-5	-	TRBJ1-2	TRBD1	TGTGCCAGCAGTTACTCCAGGGGGGCGCTTAGCTATGGCTACACCTTC	CASSYSRGALSYGYTF
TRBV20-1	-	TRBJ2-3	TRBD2	TGCAGTGCTGAGCGGGGGATGAACACAGATACGCAGTATTTT	CSAERGMNTDTQYF
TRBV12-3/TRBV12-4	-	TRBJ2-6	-	TGTGCCAGCAGTTTATCTGGGGCCAACGTCCTGACTTTC	CASSLSGANVLTF
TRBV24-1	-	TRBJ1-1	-	TGTGCCACCAGTGATGCGGACGGTCTGAACACTGAAGCTTTCTTT	CATSDADGLNTEAFF
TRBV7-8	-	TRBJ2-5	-	TGTGCCAGCAGCCCCCCCCGCGAGTACCAAGAGACCCAGTACTTC	CASSPPREYQETQYF
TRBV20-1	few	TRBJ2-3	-	TGCAGTGCTAGTTCCGTGGTCAGTAGCACAGATACGCAGTATTTT	CSASSVVSSTDTQYF